A selection of T cell receptor beta chains follows, all from one sample in a study of cytomegalovirus exposure and HLA in healthy donors. The repertoire was sequenced with immunoSEQ multiplex PCR; TCRdb's copy has only in-frame clones and lacks some. The sample consists of 150,000 to 160,000 clones, about 86% of them appearing once. The sequenced sample consisted of PBMCs. Source of these receptors: a human donor in good health. Each CDR3 is given with its conserved first and last residue. The order of the fields is J gene, V gene, CDR3 protein.

TRBJ1-2,TRBV5-1,CASSPGQPGGYGYTF
TRBJ2-7,TRBV5-6,CASSLGQSRIEQYF
TRBJ2-7,TRBV5-1,CASSLRLAGLSYEQYF
TRBJ1-1,TRBV5-4,CASSLSVTNTEAFF
TRBJ1-2,TRBV7-9,CASSLGTRGHGMDYTF
TRBJ2-7,TRBV5-1,CASSLGTGLYEQYF
TRBJ2-7,TRBV28,CASSLGLAGFYEQYF
TRBJ2-3,TRBV5-6,CASSLALAADTDTQYF
TRBJ2-1,TRBV2,CASSEEYRQPPNEQFF
TRBJ1-4,TRBV5-1,CASSQKQNEKLFF
TRBJ1-1,TRBV11-2,CASSPRDRPVSEAFF
TRBJ2-7,TRBV13,CASSRSPGKAGRLEQYF
TRBJ2-5,TRBV5-1,CASSRVGGVQETQYF
TRBJ2-4,TRBV28,CASSVRTGGNIQYF
TRBJ2-2,TRBV5-1,CASSITSGGSTGELFF
TRBJ2-3,TRBV10-3,CAISGGTGETDTQYF